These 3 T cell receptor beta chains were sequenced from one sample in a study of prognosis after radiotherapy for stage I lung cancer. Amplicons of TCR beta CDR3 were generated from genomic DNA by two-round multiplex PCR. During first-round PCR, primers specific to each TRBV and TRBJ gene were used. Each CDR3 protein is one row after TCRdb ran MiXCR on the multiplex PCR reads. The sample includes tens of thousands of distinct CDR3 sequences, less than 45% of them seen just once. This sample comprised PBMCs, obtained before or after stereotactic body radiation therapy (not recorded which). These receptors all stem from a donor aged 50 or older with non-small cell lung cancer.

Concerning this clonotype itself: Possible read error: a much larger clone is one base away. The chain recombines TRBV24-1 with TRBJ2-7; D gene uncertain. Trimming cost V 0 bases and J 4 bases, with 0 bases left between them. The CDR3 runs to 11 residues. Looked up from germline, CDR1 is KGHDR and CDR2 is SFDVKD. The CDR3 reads CATSDLYEQYF. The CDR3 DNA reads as TGTGCCACCAGTGATTTGTACGAGCAGTACTTC.

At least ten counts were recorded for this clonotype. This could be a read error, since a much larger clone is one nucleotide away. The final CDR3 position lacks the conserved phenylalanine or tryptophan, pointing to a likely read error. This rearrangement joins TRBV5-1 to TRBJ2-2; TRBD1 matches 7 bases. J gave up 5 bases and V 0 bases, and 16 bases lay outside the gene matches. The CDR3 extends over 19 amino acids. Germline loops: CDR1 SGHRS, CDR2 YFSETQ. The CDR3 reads CASSLDPLGVVTGTGELFL. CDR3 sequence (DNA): TGCGCCAGCAGCTTGGACCCCTTGGGGGTGGTGACAGGGACCGGGGAGCTGTTTCTT.

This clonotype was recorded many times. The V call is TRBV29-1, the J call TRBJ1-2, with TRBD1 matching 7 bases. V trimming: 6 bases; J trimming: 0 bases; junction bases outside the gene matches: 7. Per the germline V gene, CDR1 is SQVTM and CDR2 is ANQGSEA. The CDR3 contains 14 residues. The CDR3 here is CSVNVQGTNYGYTF. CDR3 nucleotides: TGCAGCGTAAACGTACAGGGGACTAACTATGGCTACACCTTC.